This TCR beta chain was sequenced for a study of neoadjuvant anti-PD-1 for oral cavity cancer. At the level of the study: Patients mostly received three to four biweekly nivolumab doses at 3 mg/kg before surgery. Patients without progression got a fourth dose around day 43.

Germline V gives CDR1 SGHAT, CDR2 FQNNGV. The CDR3 spans 13 residues. The V end lost 3 bases, the J end lost 5 bases, and 8 bases lay between the germline ends. A word on this clone: Its antigen is currently unknown.

General observations from the study: Each response group had just a few patients in TCR analyses.

Most PBMC samples had 450 to 500 ng input DNA in six replicates. Using immunoSEQ multiplex PCR, the repertoire was profiled, and TCRdb retains in-frame clones only, with some absent. The sample has around 8,200 clones, 67% seen once. Time point given: after neoadjuvant nivolumab, at surgical resection. The rearrangement joins TRBV11-2 to TRBJ1-5; D is unclear. The sample was PBMCs, taken after nivolumab (anti-PD-1) treatment. The sequence derives from a person between 40 and 85 years old with oral cavity squamous cell carcinoma. The CDR3: CASSLTRDQPQHF. CDR3 DNA: TGTGCCAGCAGCTTGACGCGGGATCAGCCCCAGCATTTT.